This paragraph reports one T cell receptor (beta chain). Its matching antigen is unknown. The data are from a study of T cells in localized non-small cell lung cancer. The method was immunoSEQ multiplex PCR; TCRdb's version includes in-frame clones alone and lacks a portion of them. The data show 20,000 to 30,000 clones, 75% to 95% seen once. V was shortened by 7 bases and J by 4 bases, with 17 bases between the two germline ends. This CDR3 has 14 residues. In germline, CDR1 is SGHRS, CDR2 YFSETQ. Study-wide points: Because researchers sequenced only one region of the tumor, heterogeneity is still possible. Adjacent lung held a median 57 of the top 100 tumor clones. Peak T cell clonality was found in uninvolved adjacent lung, exceeding tumor. A higher density of T cells in blood coincided with extended overall survival.

The rearrangement links TRBV5-1 to TRBJ2-5; D is unclear. The sample here was peripheral blood, taken before any cancer treatment. The sequence was collected from an older female donor with stage II squamous cell lung carcinoma. DNA for the CDR3: TGCGCCAGCTCCCTTATGTCCCACCTAGAGACCCAGTACTTC. Amino acid sequence: CASSLMSHLETQYF.